These 22 T cell receptor beta chains came from one sample sequenced in a study of shared clonotypes between healthy human individuals. Assay: immunoSEQ multiplex PCR; the TCRdb copy retains only in-frame clones and omits some. In the table there are roughly 1,000,000 clones, about 80% of which are singletons. Sequenced material: memory CD4+ T cells from PBMCs. The subset: CD45RA-negative fraction. These receptors originate from a man younger than 30 in good health. Some clones in this sample may be carry-over from other donors' samples.

The rearrangement uses TRBV13 and TRBJ1-3; D call uncertain. Trimming shortened V by 5 bases and J by 6 bases, and 14 bases separated the two germline ends. The CDR3 runs to 14 residues. The V gene's germline CDR1 is PRHDT and CDR2 FYEKMQ (reference sequence). Here the CDR3 DNA reads TGTGCCAGCAGCCGTGCTTGGACGGAAAACACCATATATTTT. Translated: CASSRAWTENTIYF.

The chain uses TRBV5-1 and TRBJ2-7; 9 nucleotides line up with TRBD1. The germline gives CDR1 SGHRS, CDR2 YFSETQ. This CDR3 spans 14 amino acids. The V segment lost 7 bases and the J segment 5 bases; nucleotides outside the gene matches: 10. The CDR3 sequence: CASSKRDRVDEQYF. The CDR3, as DNA: TGCGCCAGCTCAAAACGGGACAGGGTAGACGAGCAGTACTTC.

Notes on this clone: Other DNA sequences in the same sample also yield this CDR3. This sequence joins TRBV5-1 and TRBJ2-2, with TRBD2 matching over 10 bases. Looked up from germline, CDR1 is SGHRS and CDR2 is YFSETQ. The CDR3 spans 14 residues. V gave up 4 bases and J gave up 3 bases; unmatched junction bases: 0. CDR3 region: CASSLAGDTGELFF. The CDR3 DNA sequence: TGCGCCAGCAGCCTAGCGGGAGACACCGGGGAGCTGTTTTTT.

The J gene is TRBJ2-1, the V gene TRBV7-3, with unresolved D. Germline V CDR1 and CDR2: SGHTA, FQGTGA. The CDR3 contains 15 residues. V lost 3 bases and J lost 2, with 11 bases in between. CDR3 loop: CASSLSASAYNEQFF. CDR3 in DNA: TGTGCCAGCAGCTTGTCGGCCTCTGCCTACAATGAGCAGTTCTTC.

The rearrangement uses TRBV28 and TRBJ2-6; D is possibly TRBD1 (5 bases). This CDR3 has 16 residues. Looked up from germline, CDR1 is MDHEN and CDR2 is SYDVKM. V shed 1 base and J shed 2 bases, with 9 bases lying between them. The DNA for the CDR3 is TGTGCCAGCAGTTTATTTGGCAGGGCTGGGGCCAACGTCCTGACTTTC. It specifies CASSLFGRAGANVLTF.

This chain uses TRBV18 with TRBJ1-2, with 10 positions matching TRBD1. The CDR3 runs 14 residues. The germline V gene has CDR1 KGHSH and CDR2 LQKENI. Trimming at V came to 5 bases and at J to 7 bases, leaving 7 bases not matched to a gene. The DNA of the CDR3 is TGTGCCAGCTCAGAGGGACAGGGGATATCTGGCTACACCTTC. Amino acid sequence: CASSEGQGISGYTF.

This clone was counted once. This chain links TRBV30 with TRBJ2-7; TRBD1 aligns across 9 bases. V lost 5 bases and J lost 5; bases outside the gene matches: 4. Germline CDR1 is GTSNPN and CDR2 is SVGIG (reference sequence). The CDR3 contains 12 residues. CDR3 region: CAWGQGFHEQYF. In DNA form, the CDR3 reads TGTGCCTGGGGACAGGGGTTCCACGAGCAGTACTTC.

The chain combines TRBV28 with TRBJ1-1, with D possibly matching TRBD1 (5 bases). The CDR3 is made up of 17 amino acids. V was cut by 3 bases and J by 0 bases, with 17 bases left in between. Per the germline V gene, CDR1 is MDHEN and CDR2 is SYDVKM. CDR3 sequence reads: CASSLGISGTVNTEAFF. The CDR3 DNA reads as TGTGCCAGCAGTTTGGGGATCTCCGGGACGGTGAACACTGAAGCTTTCTTT.

The rearrangement links TRBV10-2 to TRBJ1-1; TRBD1 is a possible D gene (6 bases). The CDR3 is 13 amino acids. V was pared by 6 bases and J by 5 bases, with 13 bases between. Germline V gives CDR1 WSHSY, CDR2 SAAADI. The CDR3: CASRVGGRTEAFF. Here the CDR3 DNA reads TGCGCCAGCAGGGTAGGGGGTCGAACTGAAGCTTTCTTT.

The gene calls are TRBV28 and TRBJ2-1; 7 bases align to TRBD2. The CDR3 spans 11 residues. The germline CDR1 and CDR2 sequences are MDHEN and SYDVKM. V trimming: 11 bases; J trimming: 8 bases; junction bases outside the gene matches: 6. The CDR3 DNA sequence: TGTGCCTGTGACGGGGGGTATGAGCAGTTCTTC. Translation gives CACDGGYEQFF.

This chain uses TRBV4-3 with TRBJ1-2, with TRBD1 matching over 7 bases. Germline lookup yields CDR1 LGHNA and CDR2 YSLEER. This CDR3 region has 15 residues. The V gene end was trimmed by 4 bases and the J gene end by 6 bases; junction bases not matched to a gene: 11. CDR3 loop: CASSPLRDSINGYTF. CDR3 bases: TGCGCCAGCAGCCCCCTCCGGGACAGTATCAATGGCTACACCTTC.

This sequence joins TRBV18 and TRBJ1-1; possibly TRBD1 for D (6 bases). The germline V gene encodes CDR1 KGHSH and CDR2 LQKENI. The CDR3 length is 15 residues. Trimming cost V 3 bases and J 2 bases, with 13 bases left between them. The CDR3 DNA reads TGTGCCAGCTCACCGGGTATAGGGGGTAACACTGAAGCTTTCTTT. Residues: CASSPGIGGNTEAFF.

The J gene is TRBJ2-1, the V gene TRBV7-7; D unresolved. The V end lost 2 bases, the J end lost 9 bases, and 11 bases lay between the germline ends. This CDR3 has 13 amino acids. CDR1 is SSHAT, CDR2 FNYEAQ, per germline (reference sequence). CDR3: CASSLISTGEQFF. The CDR3 coding sequence is TGTGCCAGCAGCTTAATTAGCACCGGTGAGCAGTTCTTC.

This rearrangement joins TRBV6-5 to TRBJ2-5; no clear D gene. The CDR3 spans 12 residues. With 5 bases removed from V and 4 bases from J, the gap between germline ends came to 8 bases. In germline, CDR1 is MNHEY, CDR2 SVGAGI. CDR3 in DNA: TGTGCCAGCAGTCCGTCAGGAGAGACCCAGTACTTC. Translating gives CASSPSGETQYF.

The chain recombines TRBV21-1 with TRBJ2-7; the DNA was not compared with TRBD2, the D call given in the table. TRBV21-1 is a pseudogene. The CDR3 length is 14 residues. CDR3 in amino acids: CASSCCGTSYEQYF. The DNA of the CDR3 is TGTGCCAGCAGCTGCTGCGGGACGAGCTACGAGCAGTACTTC.

This chain joins TRBV6-5 and TRBJ2-7, with 11 bases lining up with TRBD2. Germline CDR1 and CDR2: MNHEY and SVGAGI. CDR3 size: 14 residues. The ends lost 6 bases at V and 6 bases at J; junction bases unmatched: 7. The CDR3 DNA is TGTGCCAGCAGGGCATCCGGACTAGCGGGCGAGCAGTACTTC. It specifies CASRASGLAGEQYF.

The sample holds many counts of this clone. The chain is built from TRBV6-5 and TRBJ1-6; perhaps TRBD1 as D (5 bases). Trimming pared 4 bases from V and 10 bases from J, leaving 14 bases between. In germline, CDR1 is MNHEY, CDR2 SVGAGI. The CDR3 runs 14 residues. CDR3 region: CASSSSGFGSPLHF. CDR3 sequence (DNA): TGTGCCAGCAGTTCTTCAGGGTTCGGATCACCCCTCCACTTT.

For this clone: The sample carries other DNA sequences with the same CDR3. The chain is built from TRBV19 and TRBJ1-1; D possibly corresponds to TRBD1 (5 bases). Trimming stripped 5 bases from V and 2 bases from J, with 12 bases between. CDR3 length equals 14 residues. CDR1 LNHDA and CDR2 SQIVND come from the germline V gene (reference sequence). The CDR3 sequence is CASSRGQRNTEAFF. In DNA form, the CDR3 reads TGTGCCAGTAGTCGCGGACAAAGAAACACTGAAGCTTTCTTT.

Ten or more counts support this clone. V usage is TRBV19 and J usage is TRBJ1-4, with a tentative D call TRBD1 (6 bases). CDR3 length: 14 residues. Deletions cut 9 bases from V and 2 bases from J, with 13 bases between. Per the germline V gene, CDR1 is LNHDA and CDR2 is SQIVND (reference sequence). CDR3 coding DNA: TGTGCCAGCGAGGGGGTTGGCACTAATGAAAAACTGTTTTTT. It encodes CASEGVGTNEKLFF.

Note on this clone: Other nucleotide sequences from this sample produce the same CDR3. The gene calls are TRBV5-1 and TRBJ1-5, with unresolved D. The V and J ends lost 2 bases and 5 bases respectively, with 11 bases between them. Germline V gives CDR1 SGHRS, CDR2 YFSETQ. The CDR3 has 14 amino acids. DNA for the CDR3: TGCGCCAGCAGCTTCGGTGACAAAGATCAGCCCCAGCATTTT. This codes for CASSFGDKDQPQHF.

The rearrangement joins TRBV5-4 to TRBJ2-7; the D gene is possibly TRBD1 (5 bases). The germline gives CDR1 SGHNT, CDR2 YYREEE (reference sequence). This CDR3 region has 15 residues. V gave up 4 bases and J gave up 6 bases, with 20 bases separating them. CDR3 in amino acids: CASSTGVQVAGEQYF. The CDR3 DNA follows: TGTGCCAGCAGCACTGGGGTACAGGTAGCCGGCGAGCAGTACTTC. Looking up the rest from reference TRBV5-4 and TRBJ2-7 gives the full variable domain: ETGVTQSPTHLIKTRGQQVTLRCSSQSGHNTVSWYQQALGQGPQFIFQYYREEENGRGNFPPRFSGLQFPNYSSELNVNALELDDSALYLCASSTGVQVAGEQYFGPGTRLTVT.

This clone has at least ten counts. The rearrangement joins TRBV7-3 to TRBJ2-2; TRBD2 matches at 7 bases. The CDR3 totals 15 residues. The germline V gene has CDR1 SGHTA and CDR2 FQGTGA. With 0 bases clipped from V and 6 bases from J, the junction kept 4 bases outside the gene matches. The CDR3 sequence: CASSLTGGLSGELFF. The CDR3 nucleotides read TGTGCCAGCAGCTTAACGGGAGGGCTGTCCGGGGAGCTGTTTTTT.